These 10 T cell receptor beta chains came from one sample sequenced in a study of T cell responses to AZD1222 COVID-19 vaccine. Profiled with immunoSEQ multiplex PCR; TCRdb holds only in-frame clones, not every one. Among about 120,000 clones listed, about nine tenths were seen once. Sequencing was performed on peripheral blood, taken on day 0 of MenACWY control vaccination. Receptors originate from an adult in good health.

This sequence joins TRBV10-1 and TRBJ1-1, with TRBD1 as a possible D gene (5 bases). CDR3 length: 14 amino acids. Trimming took 1 base from V and 3 from J, leaving 9 bases between them. Germline V CDR1 and CDR2: WNHNN, SYGVQD (reference sequence). The CDR3 sequence is CASSELAGYTEAFF. CDR3 coding DNA: TGCGCCAGCAGTGAGTTGGCAGGGTACACTGAAGCTTTCTTT.

The J gene is TRBJ1-1, the V gene TRBV27; tentatively, D is TRBD1 (5 bases). The CDR3 is made up of 13 amino acids. The V gene's germline CDR1 is MNHEY and CDR2 SMNVEV (reference sequence). The V and J ends lost 6 bases and 1 base respectively, with 9 bases between them. The CDR3 loop is CASRLQANTEAFF. The CDR3 coding sequence is TGTGCCAGCAGGCTACAGGCGAACACTGAAGCTTTCTTT.

This chain uses TRBV11-3 with TRBJ2-2; D is possibly TRBD1 (5 bases). V was clipped by 5 bases and J by 1 base, with 8 bases between them. The CDR3 spans 14 residues. Per the germline V gene, CDR1 is SGHNT and CDR2 is YENEEA. The CDR3 DNA is TGTGCCAGCAGCCCTCAGGGGAACACCGGGGAGCTGTTTTTT. This gives the protein CASSPQGNTGELFF.

The gene calls are TRBV11-2 and TRBJ2-5; TRBD2 matches 7 bases. There are 15 residues in the CDR3. The junction had 7 bases not matched to a gene; V was cut back by 5 bases and J by 1 base. CDR1 and CDR2 (germline): SGHAT, FQNNGV. The CDR3 sequence is CASSPGTKPQETQYF. CDR3 nucleotides: TGTGCCAGCAGCCCCGGGACTAAACCCCAAGAGACCCAGTACTTC. The variable domain in full, completed from reference TRBV11-2 and TRBJ2-5, reads EAGVAQSPRYKIIEKRQSVAFWCNPISGHATLYWYQQILGQGPKLLIQFQNNGVVDDSQLPKDRFSAERLKGVDSTLKIQPAKLEDSAVYLCASSPGTKPQETQYFGPGTRLLVL.

The V gene is TRBV7-2, the J gene TRBJ2-1, with 8 positions matching TRBD2. This CDR3 has 16 residues. After removal of 3 bases from V and 3 bases from J, the junction contained 7 bases not matched to a gene. Germline V gene data show CDR1 as SGHTA and CDR2 as FQGNSA. The CDR3 sequence is CASSFPGGPNYNEQFF. The CDR3 DNA follows: TGTGCCAGCAGCTTTCCGGGGGGGCCTAACTACAATGAGCAGTTCTTC.

V gene TRBV18 combines with J gene TRBJ2-7; TRBD2 matches 13 bases. The ends lost 3 bases at V and 2 bases at J; junction bases unmatched: 4. Germline V gene sequence: CDR1 KGHSH, CDR2 LQKENI. This CDR3 contains 16 residues. The CDR3 loop reads CASSPGLAGPAYEQYF. In DNA form, the CDR3 reads TGTGCCAGCTCACCGGGACTAGCGGGACCCGCCTACGAGCAGTACTTC.

CDR3 in DNA: TGTGCCAGCAGCCGACGGAGCGATCAACCCCCCACAGATACGCAGTATTTT. Residues: CASSRRSDQPPTDTQYF. The rearrangement uses TRBV14 and TRBJ2-3; D gene ambiguous. Per germline, CDR1 SGHDN and CDR2 FVKESK. Between the trimmed V and J ends, which lost 4 bases and 2 bases, there was a span of 19 bases. The CDR3 loop spans 17 amino acids.

The chain has TRBV3-1 (or the pseudogene TRBV3-2) and TRBJ1-4; possibly TRBD1 for D (5 bases). Per germline, CDR1 LGHDT and CDR2 YNNKEL (reference sequence). V shed 4 bases and J shed 0 bases, with 6 bases lying between them. The CDR3 is 14 amino acids. CDR3 sequence: CASSRRATNEKLFF. Here the CDR3 DNA reads TGTGCCAGCAGCCGCAGGGCAACTAATGAAAAACTGTTTTTT.

The chain has TRBV30 and TRBJ1-1, with D unclear. The germline V gene encodes CDR1 GTSNPN and CDR2 SVGIG (reference sequence). CDR3 length: 14 amino acids. Trimming took 1 base from V and 1 from J, leaving 10 bases between them. This CDR3 reads CAWSDEDGNTEAFF. In DNA, the CDR3 is TGTGCCTGGAGTGACGAGGACGGGAACACTGAAGCTTTCTTT.

The sample holds one count of this clone. V is TRBV7-2 and J is TRBJ2-7, with 7 nucleotides matching TRBD1. The length of the CDR3 is 16 residues. Per germline, CDR1 SGHTA and CDR2 FQGNSA. With V trimmed by 0 bases and J by 5 bases, 10 bases remained unmatched. The CDR3 DNA follows: TGTGCCAGCAGCTTAGCGAGCACACAGGGGATCCACGAGCAGTACTTC. Protein product: CASSLASTQGIHEQYF.